These 27 T cell receptor beta chains were all obtained from the same sample, sequenced in a study of regulatory T cells in long-lasting Graves disease (dated by TCRdb to the early 2020s). The library came from multiplex PCR. The run used an Illumina HiSeq 4000. TCR beta libraries were built with iRepertoire HTBI primers and Arm-PCR amplification of CDR3 regions. The public reads were run again by TCRdb, first through fastp at Q25 and then through MiXCR, and only productive beta chains were kept. Rows with a matching CDR3 protein are joined into one entry that keeps the most common DNA and genes. Counted in this sample were hundreds of thousands of distinct CDR3 sequences; around a fifth of them appeared once. Together, the top ten hold just under 30% of the sample. This sample's time point label indicates: persistent/refractory GD, antithyroid drugs over 5 years with positive TRAb. RNA was extracted from PBMCs in TRIzol for both TCR sequencing and RNA sequencing.

The material sequenced was peripheral blood mononuclear cells (PBMCs), taken when the disease was refractory, from a patient treated with antithyroid drugs. These receptors all stem from a female donor with Graves disease.

This clonotype was detected a few times. The V and J genes are TRBV20-1 and TRBJ2-7; 10 nucleotides match TRBD1. This CDR3 spans 17 amino acids. Germline CDR1 reads DFQATT; CDR2 reads SNEGSKA (reference sequence). V shed 2 bases, J shed 2 bases, and the junction held 12 bases outside the gene matches. CDR3 sequence: CSARSWEGDRGTYEQYF. The DNA of the CDR3 is TGCAGTGCTAGATCTTGGGAGGGGGACAGGGGAACCTACGAGCAGTACTTC.

The J gene is TRBJ2-2, the V gene TRBV7-8; 9 nucleotides align to TRBD1. The CDR3 spans 16 residues. Trimming removed 5 bases from V and 4 bases from J; junction bases left unmatched: 8. Germline V gene sequence: CDR1 SGHVS, CDR2 FQNEAQ. CDR3 DNA sequence: TGTGCCAGCAGCGGACCCGGGACAGGGACCACCGGGGAGCTGTTTTTT. As protein: CASSGPGTGTTGELFF.

In its sample, this clonotype was seen a few times. The chain is built from TRBV29-1 and TRBJ1-4; 7 positions agree with TRBD1. Germline-derived CDR1 and CDR2 are SQVTM and ANQGSEA. V lost 4 bases and J lost 7; bases outside the gene matches: 9. This CDR3 spans 14 amino acids. CDR3 residues: CSVGQGLLGEKLFF. The CDR3 region has the DNA TGCAGCGTTGGACAGGGTTTATTAGGTGAAAAACTGTTTTTT.

V is TRBV18 and J is TRBJ1-1; 10 nucleotides agree with TRBD1. The V segment lost 8 bases and the J segment 5 bases; nucleotides outside the gene matches: 8. The CDR3 spans 14 residues. From germline, CDR1 is KGHSH and CDR2 LQKENI. DNA for the CDR3: TGTGCCAGCAGAAGACAGGGGGCGGATACTGAAGCTTTCTTT. It is translated as CASRRQGADTEAFF. Together with reference TRBV18 and TRBJ1-1, the CDR3 gives the full variable domain: NAGVMQNPRHLVRRRGQEARLRCSPMKGHSHVYWYRQLPEEGLKFMVYLQKENIIDESGMPKERFSAEFPKEGPSILRIQQVVRGDSAAYFCASRRQGADTEAFFGQGTRLTVV.

This clonotype appeared many times. The J gene is TRBJ2-7, the V gene TRBV6-1; D may match TRBD1 or TRBD2 (5 bases each). The germline V and J ends were trimmed by 6 bases and 2 bases, with 20 bases remaining between them. The CDR3 spans 16 residues. The germline V gene has CDR1 MNHNS and CDR2 SASEGT. The CDR3 here is CASSKSSLRGPYEQYF. The CDR3 coding sequence is TGTGCCAGCAGCAAAAGTTCTCTCCGGGGCCCCTACGAGCAGTACTTC.

V usage is TRBV5-1 and J usage is TRBJ2-3, with 7 bases matching TRBD2. The CDR3 length is 15 residues. Per the germline V gene, CDR1 is SGHRS and CDR2 is YFSETQ. The J segment lost 3 bases and the V segment lost 2 bases, leaving 6 bases of the junction unmatched. The CDR3 nucleotides are TGCGCCAGCAGCTTACTAGCGTTGAGAACAGATACGCAGTATTTT. Its translation is CASSLLALRTDTQYF. The full variable domain, in which reference TRBV5-1 and TRBJ2-3 provide the parts outside the CDR3, is KAGVTQTPRYLIKTRGQQVTLSCSPISGHRSVSWYQQTPGQGLQFLFEYFSETQRNKGNFPGRFSGRQFSNSRSEMNVSTLELGDSALYLCASSLLALRTDTQYFGPGTRLTVL.

This clonotype was seen many times. This CDR3 reads CASSPPVGGYTF. The CDR3 DNA sequence: TGTGCCAGCAGCCCCCCCGTTGGTGGCTACACCTTC. The chain links TRBV7-3 to TRBJ1-2; D not resolved. The CDR3 is 12 residues long. The V gene lost 5 bases and the J gene lost 7 bases, with 11 bases spanning the gap. The V gene's germline CDR1 is SGHTA and CDR2 FQGTGA. Full variable domain (rest looked up from reference TRBV7-3 and TRBJ1-2): GAGVSQTPSNKVTEKGKYVELRCDPISGHTALYWYRQSLGQGPEFLIYFQGTGAADDSGLPNDRFFAVRPEGSVSTLKIQRTERGDSAVYLCASSPPVGGYTFGSGTRLTVV.

This clonotype has a count of ten or more. V and J are TRBV12-3 or TRBV12-4 and TRBJ1-5; 9 nucleotides match TRBD1. Trimming took 5 bases from V and 2 from J; bases not matched to a gene: 4. The CDR3 runs to 15 residues. The CDR3 spells CASSRTGARNQPQHF. For the CDR3, the DNA is TGTGCCAGCAGTCGGACAGGGGCACGCAATCAGCCCCAGCATTTT.

The table lists this clonotype with many counts. This chain uses TRBV3-1 with TRBJ1-1, with TRBD1 matching over 8 bases. Trimming removed 0 bases from V and 5 bases from J; junction bases left unmatched: 8. CDR1 and CDR2 (germline): LGHDT, YNNKEL (reference sequence). The CDR3 loop spans 16 amino acids. DNA of the CDR3: TGTGCCAGCAGCCAAGATCTTCGGACAGGGCGGACTGAAGCTTTCTTT. Amino acid sequence: CASSQDLRTGRTEAFF.

This sequence joins TRBV29-1 and TRBJ2-5; TRBD2 matches 7 bases. Germline V lookup: CDR1 SQVTM, CDR2 ANQGSEA. Germline trimming cut 1 base from V and 2 bases from J; bases unmatched to any gene: 1. The CDR3 length is 13 residues. The CDR3 loop reads CSVEGGRQETQYF. CDR3 nucleotides: TGCAGCGTTGAAGGCGGGAGACAAGAGACCCAGTACTTC.

The chain couples TRBV5-1 to TRBJ2-7; D may be TRBD1 (5 bases). Germline V gene sequence: CDR1 SGHRS, CDR2 YFSETQ. The CDR3 spans 13 residues. V dropped 5 bases and J dropped 6 bases, with 15 bases sitting between them. The CDR3 sequence is CASRPLQGSEQYF. The CDR3 region has the DNA TGCGCCAGCAGACCCCTTCAGGGATCCGAGCAGTACTTC.

The rearrangement links TRBV7-9 to TRBJ2-7, with D possibly being TRBD1 or TRBD2 (7 bases each). The germline gives CDR1 SEHNR, CDR2 FQNEAQ (reference sequence). CDR3 size: 19 residues. The V and J ends lost 5 bases and 2 bases respectively, with 28 bases between them. The CDR3 DNA reads as TGTGCCAGCAGCCGGACTAGATACAGGGGTTCTAGTGGTACCTACGAGCAGTACTTC. It is translated as CASSRTRYRGSSGTYEQYF.

The genes are TRBV3-1 and TRBJ2-1, with 8 bases identical to TRBD2. The V and J ends lost 2 bases and 5 bases, in that order; junction bases with no gene match: 5. The length of the CDR3 is 15 residues. In germline, CDR1 is LGHDT, CDR2 YNNKEL (reference sequence). CDR3 coding DNA: TGTGCCAGCAGCCAACCGGGGGGGGCGGACAATGAGCAGTTCTTC. This translates into CASSQPGGADNEQFF.

This clonotype appeared many times. This chain joins TRBV6-5 and TRBJ1-5; TRBD1 is a possible D gene (5 bases). CDR3 size: 16 residues. With 2 bases removed from V and 8 bases from J, the gap between germline ends came to 19 bases. Per the germline V gene, CDR1 is MNHEY and CDR2 is SVGAGI. The CDR3 loop is CASSYIVGVGSEPQHF. Written as DNA, the CDR3 is TGTGCCAGCAGTTACATTGTAGGGGTCGGATCGGAGCCCCAGCATTTT.

This clonotype was picked up a small number of times. The J gene is TRBJ1-1, the V gene TRBV5-1; TRBD1 matches 8 bases. The V gene's germline CDR1 is SGHRS and CDR2 YFSETQ. The ends lost 2 bases at V and 1 base at J; junction bases unmatched: 13. The CDR3 spans 18 residues. This chain's CDR3 is CASSFPLDRVNPNTEAFF. DNA for the CDR3: TGCGCCAGCAGCTTCCCGCTGGACAGGGTCAACCCGAACACTGAAGCTTTCTTT.

This clonotype was observed many times. The rearrangement uses TRBV11-2 and TRBJ2-4; the D is unclear. Germline-derived CDR1 and CDR2 are SGHAT and FQNNGV. The CDR3 extends over 18 amino acids. V gave up 4 bases and J gave up 1 base, with 20 bases separating them. The CDR3 is CASSSVHRRQNAKNIQYF. The DNA of the CDR3 is TGTGCCAGCAGCTCTGTCCATCGCCGACAAAATGCCAAAAACATTCAGTACTTC.

V and J are TRBV14 and TRBJ2-2; maybe TRBD2 (6 bases). The germline V gene encodes CDR1 SGHDN and CDR2 FVKESK. This CDR3 is built from 16 residues. V lost 0 bases and J lost 4, with 12 bases in between. The CDR3: CASSQEADYLTGELFF. In nucleotides, the CDR3 is TGTGCCAGCAGCCAAGAAGCGGACTACCTCACCGGGGAGCTGTTTTTT.

V is TRBV7-3 and J is TRBJ2-7; possibly TRBD2 for D (6 bases). The CDR3 totals 13 residues. The germline V gene encodes CDR1 SGHTA and CDR2 FQGTGA. The V and J ends lost 1 base and 6 bases respectively, with 10 bases between them. The CDR3 protein is CASSLISGGEQYF. The CDR3 DNA is TGTGCCAGCAGCTTAATTTCCGGGGGCGAGCAGTACTTC. The full variable domain, in which reference TRBV7-3 and TRBJ2-7 provide the parts outside the CDR3, is GAGVSQTPSNKVTEKGKYVELRCDPISGHTALYWYRQSLGQGPEFLIYFQGTGAADDSGLPNDRFFAVRPEGSVSTLKIQRTERGDSAVYLCASSLISGGEQYFGPGTRLTVT.

This clonotype was detected many times. J is TRBJ2-6 and V is TRBV29-1, with a weak D call TRBD2 (5 bases). V was clipped by 3 bases and J by 2 bases, with 11 bases between them. The CDR3 is 15 residues long. The germline gives CDR1 SQVTM, CDR2 ANQGSEA. The CDR3 nucleotides are TGCAGCGTTGAGAGGGCGGATACTGGGGCCAACGTCCTGACTTTC. Its protein product is CSVERADTGANVLTF. Variable domain in full (rest from reference TRBV29-1 and TRBJ2-6): SAVISQKPSRDICQRGTSLTIQCQVDSQVTMMFWYRQQPGQSLTLIATANQGSEATYESGFVIDKFPISRPNLTFSTLTVSNMSPEDSSIYLCSVERADTGANVLTFGAGSRLTVL.

This clonotype was seen more than once but under ten times. V and J are TRBV9 and TRBJ1-4; TRBD1 is a possible D gene (5 bases). V gave up 0 bases and J gave up 4 bases, with 10 bases separating them. This CDR3 contains 15 residues. Looked up from germline, CDR1 is SGDLS and CDR2 is YYNGEE. This chain's CDR3 is CASSVDGGYNEKLFF. The CDR3 DNA reads TGTGCCAGCAGCGTAGATGGGGGTTATAATGAAAAACTGTTTTTT.

At least ten counts were recorded for this clonotype. The chain couples TRBV6-1 to TRBJ1-1; no clear D gene. The CDR3 sequence is 14 residues long. CDR1 MNHNS and CDR2 SASEGT come from the germline V gene. V shed 1 base and J shed 2 bases, with 8 bases lying between them. The CDR3 sequence is CASSEDGRNTEAFF. The CDR3 coding sequence is TGTGCCAGCAGTGAAGACGGTAGAAACACTGAAGCTTTCTTT.

This clonotype was observed at least ten times. The rearrangement joins TRBV19 to TRBJ2-7; 10 bases agree with TRBD1. Germline CDR1 and CDR2: LNHDA and SQIVND (reference sequence). CDR3 length: 16 amino acids. Unmatched junction bases numbered 10, after V lost 5 bases and J lost 3 bases. DNA for the CDR3: TGTGCCAGTAGTCCTATCCCGGGACAGGGGAACTACGAGCAGTACTTC. It translates to CASSPIPGQGNYEQYF.

This clonotype was counted at least ten times. The chain joins TRBV28 to TRBJ1-5, with D tentatively TRBD1 (6 bases). V lost 5 bases and J lost 0, with 14 bases in between. Germline CDR1 MDHEN, CDR2 SYDVKM. The CDR3 runs 16 residues. The CDR3 region has the DNA TGTGCCAGCAGTATCACAGGGTGGTATAGCAATCAGCCCCAGCATTTT. Its protein product is CASSITGWYSNQPQHF.

In its sample, this clonotype was seen a few times. This chain uses TRBV5-1 with TRBJ1-5; perhaps TRBD1 as D (6 bases). The CDR3 consists of 16 residues. CDR1 and CDR2 (germline): SGHRS, YFSETQ. V was trimmed by 0 bases and J by 4 bases, leaving 14 bases between them. The CDR3 bases are TGCGCCAGCAGCTTGGAGCCGACAGGAATGAATCAGCCCCAGCATTTT. Its protein is CASSLEPTGMNQPQHF.

At least ten counts were recorded for this clonotype. The J gene is TRBJ2-7, the V gene TRBV11-2, with D unclear. Trimming stripped 6 bases from V and 4 bases from J, with 16 bases between. From germline, CDR1 is SGHAT and CDR2 FQNNGV. There are 14 residues in the CDR3. CDR3 protein: CASRDGVGRYEQYF. The CDR3 DNA reads TGTGCCAGCAGGGACGGCGTAGGTCGGTACGAGCAGTACTTC.

This clonotype was found many times. The chain combines TRBV11-2 with TRBJ2-5; 9 bases align to TRBD2. V lost 8 bases and J lost 7; bases outside the gene matches: 5. The CDR3 extends over 12 amino acids. Germline values: CDR1 SGHAT, CDR2 FQNNGV. CDR3 nucleotide sequence: TGTGCCAGCGCGGGGGGGCCGGGGACCCAGTACTTC. Its translation: CASAGGPGTQYF.

This clonotype has just a few counts. The rearrangement uses TRBV19 and TRBJ1-1; D not certain. CDR3 size: 15 residues. V gave up 1 base and J gave up 3 bases, with 12 bases separating them. Germline values: CDR1 LNHDA, CDR2 SQIVND (reference sequence). The CDR3 spells CASSIVGYGDTEAFF. The CDR3, as DNA: TGTGCCAGTAGTATAGTGGGGTATGGGGACACTGAAGCTTTCTTT.